The clone carrying this T cell receptor (beta chain) appeared many times. The target antigen is unknown. Amplification yielded TCR beta CDR3 regions, with RNA transcripts as the source. The study used the HTBI primer set for a first-round RT-PCR of the TCR CDR3. Via MiXCR, TCRdb re-called the multiplex PCR reads, giving one row per CDR3 protein. Here the sample spans hundreds of thousands of distinct CDR3 sequences, approximately 15% being singletons. These data originate in a study of T cells in Graves' hyperthyroidism and ophthalmopathy. Study as a whole: Peripheral blood collection took place at initial diagnosis, before any treatment. Whole-study findings and limits: The model predicted ophthalmopathy a median 6.5 months before onset.

The CDR3 is 13 residues long. Per the germline V gene, CDR1 is KGHSH and CDR2 is LQKENI. V was trimmed by 2 bases and J by 3 bases, leaving 7 bases between them. The sequence was collected from a woman aged 45-59 years with Graves' ophthalmopathy. The material sequenced was blood. V and J are TRBV18 and TRBJ2-5; D call uncertain. Here the CDR3 DNA reads TGTGCCAGCTCACCAGACGCAAAAGAGACCCAGTACTTC. Translating it yields CASSPDAKETQYF.